This T cell receptor (beta chain) is drawn from a study of identical twins (dated by TCRdb to the mid-2010s). About the study as a whole: TCR alpha and beta repertoires from monozygotic twins, unrelated adults of various ages and cord blood were deep-sequenced to test whether fetal clonotypes persist. To rule out contamination, the twin experiments were replicated at different times with different library preparation protocols.

Only healthy Caucasian donors were included. Miltenyi CD45RO+ enrichment and human naive T-cell isolation kits were used to isolate memory (CD45RO+) and naive T cells from PBMC. Overall study results and their limits: Because the same donors could not be followed over many years, the conclusions depended on cross-sectional statistical analysis. Fewer insertions were carried by abundant cord blood beta clonotypes; a weaker similar trend was observed in young adult naive repertoires, while no such trend was observed in memory repertoires. Recombination models systematically underestimated out-of-frame TCR alpha sharing in monozygotic twins but agreed with sharing between unrelated individuals. Invariant T cells such as MAIT and iNKT could partly confound zero-insertion analyses, although diverse VJ usage argued against such confounding for most clonotypes. Compared with coincidental sharing between unrelated individuals, out-of-frame TCR alpha sequences shared between twins showed an excess of sequences with low generation probability. In beta out-of-frame sequences, excess twin sharing was weaker, because having fewer shared sequences lowered the signal-to-noise ratio.

The library relied on 5' RACE. This sample was sequenced with an Illumina HiSeq 2000. A universal primer binding site was added through template switching, and the final cDNA carried a unique molecular identifier so that TCR cDNA molecules could be counted accurately. First-strand cDNA for TCR alpha and beta chains was synthesized from specific primers in the conserved constant-segment region. To control for contamination, every cDNA library was double barcoded, receiving both a SMART-Mk sample barcode and Illumina barcodes. TruSeq adapter sequences and Illumina sample barcodes were added in two successive PCR steps. The Illumina HiSeq platform was used with custom primers to sequence TCR alpha and beta cDNA libraries. In the authors' own workflow: MiGEC processed the raw reads to extract unique molecular identifiers, while MiXCR was used to determine the CDR3 positions. For each individual, recombination models were inferred using an EM algorithm with the repgenHMM and IGoR tools. The tcR package in R was used for shared clonotype analysis, with sharing normalized by the product of cloneset sizes. To study raw recombination free of thymic and clonal selection effects, out-of-frame nonproductive sequences were analyzed. TCRdb trimmed public reads at Q25 via fastp, called clones via MiXCR and kept in-frame beta chains. Rows with one shared CDR3 protein collapse into an entry with the most common genes and DNA. None of the V and J calls come from the authors' own analysis; TCRdb made them. In all, the sample holds 150,000 or so distinct CDR3 sequences, and roughly 3.2% of those were seen once. About 7.8% of the sample goes to the ten largest clones.

Comments on this clonotype: Its target antigen remains unknown. Per-base qualities were not stored, and no clone one base away is much larger.

The sequenced sample consisted of memory T cells sorted from blood. What the cell subset or site label conveys for this sample: CD45RO+ enriched T cells. This sequence originates from a man younger than 30 in good health.

The CDR3 is CASAPGGTEAFF. The nucleotide sequence reads as follows: TGTGCCAGCGCCCCGGGTGGGACTGAAGCTTTCTTT. The chain was built from TRBV3-1 and TRBJ1-1; the D gene lacks a confident call. V drops 8 bases and J drops 5 bases, leaving 12 bases in between. CDR1 LGHDT and CDR2 YNNKEL are derived from the germline V gene (reference sequence). The CDR3 holds 12 amino acids from the cysteine to the phenylalanine. CDR3 DNA is the only sequence kept; it has 36 bases, read in frame from the first base.